This TCR beta chain was profiled in a study of CD8 T cells in ankylosing spondylitis. The CDR3 sequence is 14 residues long. The V and J ends lost 2 bases and 0 bases respectively, with 10 bases between them. The germline V gene encodes CDR1 DFQATT and CDR2 SNEGSKA (reference sequence). It was by quantitative 5'-RACE with molecular barcodes that TCR beta libraries were made. Using its own MiXCR run on the 5' RACE reads, TCRdb lists one record per CDR3 protein. The table includes fewer than 250,000 distinct CDR3 sequences, about 10% detected once. In its sample, this clonotype was seen many times. The sequence derives from a male donor with ankylosing spondylitis or in good health (not recorded which). The genes are TRBV20-1 and TRBJ1-1; D is unclear. Sequenced input: blood, either unsorted or a sorted T cell fraction (not recorded which). The CDR3 nucleotides read TGCAGTGCTAGAATGGGCAGGATGAACACTGAAGCTTTCTTT. Translation gives CSARMGRMNTEAFF.